The next 30 T cell receptor beta chains were all read from a single sample in a study of T-cell memory formation after mild COVID-19. TCRdb analysed the 5' RACE reads with MiXCR anew, one entry per CDR3 protein. The sample gives 110,000 to 150,000 distinct CDR3 sequences, approximately 26% of which show up once; around 22% is in the top ten. The source material was PBMCs or a T cell subset sorted from them (not recorded which). The receptors were gathered from an adult woman who had mild COVID-19 (a few samples of this study predate the infection). Cell type and time point are not known.

The rearrangement joins TRBV24-1 to TRBJ2-2; possible D gene TRBD2, 6 bases. The CDR3 runs to 14 residues. CDR1 KGHDR and CDR2 SFDVKD come from the germline V gene. V lost 1 base, J lost 5 bases, and 7 bases lay in between. Written as DNA, the CDR3 is TGTGCCACCAGTGATTTTCGGGAGACCGGGGAGCTGTTTTTT. This encodes CATSDFRETGELFF.

This clonotype was counted a few times. V gene TRBV5-1 combines with J gene TRBJ1-1; 10 bases line up with TRBD1. CDR1 is SGHRS, CDR2 YFSETQ, per germline. J gave up 6 bases and V 1 base, and 3 bases lay outside the gene matches. This CDR3 comprises 14 residues. The CDR3 protein is CASSLSTGGPEAFF. In nucleotides, the CDR3 is TGCGCCAGCAGCTTGTCGACAGGGGGCCCTGAAGCTTTCTTT.

The CDR3 region is CASSLGFGGNQPQHF. The DNA for the CDR3 is TGTGCCAGCAGCTTAGGCTTTGGCGGGAATCAGCCCCAGCATTTT. The chain combines TRBV11-2 with TRBJ1-5; D gene ambiguous. Trimming stripped 1 base from V and 4 bases from J, with 11 bases between. The germline V gene encodes CDR1 SGHAT and CDR2 FQNNGV. The length of the CDR3 is 15 residues.

A few counts support this clonotype. The V call is TRBV15, the J call TRBJ2-7, with D possibly TRBD1 on 6 matching bases. Germline V gives CDR1 LNHNV, CDR2 YYDKDF (reference sequence). The CDR3 covers 13 residues. With 6 bases removed from V and 3 bases from J, the gap between germline ends came to 12 bases. The CDR3 DNA is TGTGCCACCAGGGGATTACAGGGCTACGAGCAGTACTTC. Its protein is CATRGLQGYEQYF.

This clonotype was observed a handful of times. The V gene is TRBV5-1, the J gene TRBJ2-7; no definite D call. V shed 6 bases and J shed 1 base, with 5 bases lying between them. CDR3 length: 11 amino acids. Germline values: CDR1 SGHRS, CDR2 YFSETQ. CDR3 region: CASTDSYEQYF. In DNA, the CDR3 is TGCGCCAGCACGGATTCCTACGAGCAGTACTTC. The full variable domain, in which reference TRBV5-1 and TRBJ2-7 provide the parts outside the CDR3, is KAGVTQTPRYLIKTRGQQVTLSCSPISGHRSVSWYQQTPGQGLQFLFEYFSETQRNKGNFPGRFSGRQFSNSRSEMNVSTLELGDSALYLCASTDSYEQYFGPGTRLTVT.

The V and J genes are TRBV15 and TRBJ1-4; possibly TRBD1 for D (6 bases). The CDR3 is made up of 16 amino acids. Germline CDR1 reads LNHNV; CDR2 reads YYDKDF (reference sequence). Trimming took 5 bases from V and 2 from J, leaving 15 bases between them. The CDR3, as DNA: TGTGCCACCAGCTCGGAAGGGGACAACACTAATGAAAAACTGTTTTTT. Protein sequence: CATSSEGDNTNEKLFF.

The chain joins TRBV9 to TRBJ2-7; no clear D gene. The germline V gene has CDR1 SGDLS and CDR2 YYNGEE. The CDR3 is 13 residues long. V was pared by 0 bases and J by 2 bases, with 6 bases between. CDR3 sequence reads: CASSVGVAYEQYF. The CDR3 DNA reads TGTGCCAGCAGCGTAGGTGTCGCCTACGAGCAGTACTTC.

This clonotype was found a few times. The V and J genes are TRBV29-1 and TRBJ1-1, with D hard to call. Trimming shortened V by 3 bases and J by 6 bases, and 11 bases separated the two germline ends. The CDR3 totals 12 residues. Germline V CDR1 and CDR2: SQVTM, ANQGSEA. The CDR3, as DNA: TGCAGCGTTGAGGCCGGGTACCCTGAAGCTTTCTTT. It specifies CSVEAGYPEAFF.

The V and J genes are TRBV7-6 and TRBJ2-1; TRBD2 matches 9 bases. This CDR3 spans 20 amino acids. Germline V CDR1 and CDR2: SGHVS, FNYEAQ. Germline trimming cut 6 bases from V and 2 bases from J; bases unmatched to any gene: 20. The CDR3 sequence is CASSSLGGNSGRPPYNEQFF. CDR3 bases: TGTGCCAGCAGTTCATTAGGGGGGAATAGCGGGAGACCCCCCTACAATGAGCAGTTCTTC.

Here the CDR3 reads CASSLEGRGGPYGYTF. Written as DNA, the CDR3 is TGTGCCAGCAGCTTAGAGGGCAGGGGGGGTCCCTATGGCTACACCTTC. The genes are TRBV7-2 and TRBJ1-2, with 7 bases aligning to TRBD1. With V trimmed by 1 base and J by 4 bases, 9 bases remained unmatched. Germline V gene lookup returns CDR1 SGHTA and CDR2 FQGNSA. The CDR3 spans 16 residues.

This sequence joins TRBV19 and TRBJ2-7; D is possibly TRBD2 (6 bases). V was clipped by 6 bases and J by 3 bases, with 21 bases between them. The germline V gene encodes CDR1 LNHDA and CDR2 SQIVND (reference sequence). The CDR3 has 16 amino acids. The CDR3 DNA reads as TGTGCCAGTAGAGACGGGGCCGGGACTCATAACTACGAGCAGTACTTC. Translated: CASRDGAGTHNYEQYF.

This clonotype was detected a few times. J is TRBJ1-2 and V is TRBV6-5, with 7 bases lining up with TRBD1. This CDR3 contains 14 residues. The ends lost 2 bases at V and 4 bases at J; junction bases unmatched: 4. Germline V gene data show CDR1 as MNHEY and CDR2 as SVGAGI. CDR3 in amino acids: CASSYGQGGYGYTF. CDR3 nucleotide sequence: TGTGCCAGCAGTTACGGGCAGGGGGGCTATGGCTACACCTTC.

The chain joins TRBV2 to TRBJ1-1, with 10 bases identical to TRBD1. The CDR3 is made up of 16 amino acids. Germline lookup yields CDR1 SNHLY and CDR2 FYNNEI. J was trimmed by 0 bases and V by 2 bases; bases with no gene match: 3. The CDR3 protein is CASSELGTGVNTEAFF. The CDR3 coding sequence is TGTGCCAGCAGTGAACTGGGGACAGGGGTGAACACTGAAGCTTTCTTT.

The chain couples TRBV20-1 to TRBJ2-7; 7 positions agree with TRBD2. The ends lost 6 bases at V and 1 base at J; junction bases unmatched: 3. In germline, CDR1 is DFQATT, CDR2 SNEGSKA (reference sequence). The CDR3 spans 12 residues. In nucleotides, the CDR3 is TGCAGTGCGAGGGAGGGATCCTACGAGCAGTACTTC. Encoded protein: CSAREGSYEQYF.

This clonotype was counted a few times. V is TRBV7-9 and J is TRBJ2-3; D not resolved. Trimming pared 1 base from V and 5 bases from J, leaving 10 bases between. The germline V gene has CDR1 SEHNR and CDR2 FQNEAQ (reference sequence). The CDR3 extends over 14 amino acids. CDR3 nucleotides: TGTGCCAGCAGCTTAGTCTGGGTCGGAGATACGCAGTATTTT. As protein: CASSLVWVGDTQYF.

The chain couples TRBV4-1 to TRBJ1-1; D not resolved. Deletions cut 0 bases from V and 1 base from J, with 6 bases between. The CDR3 length is 14 residues. Germline CDR1 is MGHRA and CDR2 is YSYEKL. This CDR3 is CASSQDPGNTEAFF. The CDR3, as DNA: TGCGCCAGCAGCCAAGATCCGGGGAACACTGAAGCTTTCTTT.

For the CDR3, the DNA is TGTGCCAGCAGTCAACGGGACATAAGCTACGAGCAGTACTTC. The encoded protein is CASSQRDISYEQYF. The rearrangement uses TRBV2 and TRBJ2-7, with D tentatively TRBD1 (6 bases). V lost 5 bases, J lost 3 bases, and 14 bases lay in between. The CDR3 has 14 residues. CDR1 SNHLY and CDR2 FYNNEI come from the germline V gene.

This chain links TRBV5-1 with TRBJ1-2; no definite D call. Germline CDR1 is SGHRS and CDR2 is YFSETQ. CDR3 length: 14 amino acids. V shed 0 bases and J shed 4 bases, with 10 bases lying between them. CDR3 in amino acids: CASSLDGLGYGYTF. CDR3 DNA: TGCGCCAGCAGCTTGGACGGGCTGGGCTATGGCTACACCTTC.

This clonotype was recorded a few times. This chain joins TRBV24-1 and TRBJ2-2, with 8 bases fitting TRBD1. The CDR3 length is 15 residues. V gave up 0 bases and J gave up 10 bases; unmatched junction bases: 6. Germline V lookup: CDR1 KGHDR, CDR2 SFDVKD. The CDR3 nucleotides are TGTGCCACCAGTGATTTGGGACAGGGAGTCGAGGAGCTGTTTTTT. Translated: CATSDLGQGVEELFF.

This clonotype was recorded a few times. This rearrangement joins TRBV27 to TRBJ2-1; possible D gene TRBD2, 7 bases. Germline V gene data show CDR1 as MNHEY and CDR2 as SMNVEV (reference sequence). Trimming cost V 6 bases and J 8 bases, with 20 bases left between them. The CDR3 has 15 residues. This CDR3 is CASSAGASWFDEQFF. The CDR3 nucleotides read TGTGCCAGCAGCGCGGGGGCTAGTTGGTTCGATGAGCAGTTCTTC.

Only a few counts were recorded for this clonotype. This chain joins TRBV7-6 and TRBJ1-1; D ambiguous. CDR3 size: 15 residues. Germline CDR1 and CDR2: SGHVS and FNYEAQ. Trimming removed 1 base at V and 0 bases at J, with 9 bases between. The CDR3 reads CASSLDNAMNTEAFF. In DNA form, the CDR3 reads TGTGCCAGCAGCTTAGACAACGCAATGAACACTGAAGCTTTCTTT. Full variable domain (outside the CDR3, taken from reference TRBV7-6 and TRBJ1-1): GAGVSQSPRYKVTKRGQDVALRCDPISGHVSLYWYRQALGQGPEFLTYFNYEAQQDKSGLPNDRFSAERPEGSISTLTIQRTEQRDSAMYRCASSLDNAMNTEAFFGQGTRLTVV.

The CDR3 DNA reads TGCGCCAGCAGCCAAGATCCGGAGCTAGCCACAGATACGCAGTATTTT. Translation: CASSQDPELATDTQYF. V usage is TRBV4-1 and J usage is TRBJ2-3, with D perhaps TRBD2 (5 bases). The CDR3 is 16 residues long. Trimming cost V 0 bases and J 2 bases, with 12 bases left between them. The germline CDR1 and CDR2 sequences are MGHRA and YSYEKL.

This rearrangement joins TRBV11-2 to TRBJ2-7; no clear D. This CDR3 has 14 amino acids. V lost 7 bases and J lost 2, with 15 bases in between. Looked up from germline, CDR1 is SGHAT and CDR2 is FQNNGV. The CDR3 DNA follows: TGTGCCAGCATCAAAGGGCGTCACCCCTACGAGCAGTACTTC. Protein: CASIKGRHPYEQYF.

The gene calls are TRBV28 and TRBJ1-2; D possibly corresponds to TRBD1 (5 bases). The CDR3 is 14 residues long. The V and J ends lost 6 bases and 4 bases respectively, with 15 bases between them. Per the germline V gene, CDR1 is MDHEN and CDR2 is SYDVKM. The CDR3 region has the DNA TGTGCCAGCAGGGACATCGGAGGGGCCTATGGCTACACCTTC. Its translation is CASRDIGGAYGYTF.

This chain uses TRBV5-1 with TRBJ2-5, with 9 bases identical to TRBD1. CDR1 is SGHRS, CDR2 YFSETQ, per germline. The CDR3 is made up of 14 amino acids. Germline trimming cut 2 bases from V and 5 bases from J; bases unmatched to any gene: 4. This CDR3 is CASSFGTGTETQYF. CDR3 DNA sequence: TGCGCCAGCAGCTTCGGGACAGGGACGGAGACCCAGTACTTC.

The chain has TRBV9 and TRBJ2-3, with 12 bases matching TRBD2. J was trimmed by 0 bases and V by 7 bases; bases with no gene match: 6. CDR1 is SGDLS and CDR2 is YYNGEE in the germline V gene. CDR3 length equals 16 residues. In nucleotides, the CDR3 is TGTGCCAGCGATCGGACTAGCGGGATTAGCACAGATACGCAGTATTTT. Its protein is CASDRTSGISTDTQYF.

This chain connects TRBV12-3 or TRBV12-4 to TRBJ1-1, with D perhaps TRBD1 (6 bases). The length of the CDR3 is 18 residues. V was trimmed by 6 bases and J by 0 bases, leaving 23 bases between them. CDR3 region: CASSLPRGVSGMNTEAFF. The CDR3 region has the DNA TGTGCCAGCAGCCTGCCTAGGGGGGTTTCTGGGATGAACACTGAAGCTTTCTTT.

The chain is built from TRBV6-4 and TRBJ1-6; TRBD1 agrees at 8 bases. V lost 6 bases to trimming and J lost 10 bases; unmatched junction nucleotides: 8. The CDR3 sequence is 14 residues long. Germline V gene sequence: CDR1 MRHNA, CDR2 SNTAGT. The CDR3 DNA sequence: TGTGCCAGCAGCCCGGACAGGGATGGCTCACCCCTCCACTTT. Residues: CASSPDRDGSPLHF.

This clonotype has more than one count but fewer than ten. The rearrangement uses TRBV12-3 or TRBV12-4 and TRBJ2-1; TRBD1 agrees at 11 bases. The CDR3 sequence is 15 residues long. After removal of 6 bases from V and 5 bases from J, the junction contained 6 bases not matched to a gene. The CDR3 loop is CASSGGTGGNNEQFF. The CDR3 bases are TGTGCCAGCAGCGGCGGGACAGGGGGTAACAATGAGCAGTTCTTC.

The gene calls are TRBV12-3 or TRBV12-4 and TRBJ1-2; D might be TRBD1 (6 bases). This CDR3 is 15 amino acids long. The V end lost 4 bases, the J end lost 8 bases, and 20 bases lay between the germline ends. The CDR3 sequence is CASSSKLEGGSGYTF. CDR3 nucleotides: TGTGCCAGCAGTTCGAAGCTTGAAGGGGGAAGCGGCTACACCTTC.